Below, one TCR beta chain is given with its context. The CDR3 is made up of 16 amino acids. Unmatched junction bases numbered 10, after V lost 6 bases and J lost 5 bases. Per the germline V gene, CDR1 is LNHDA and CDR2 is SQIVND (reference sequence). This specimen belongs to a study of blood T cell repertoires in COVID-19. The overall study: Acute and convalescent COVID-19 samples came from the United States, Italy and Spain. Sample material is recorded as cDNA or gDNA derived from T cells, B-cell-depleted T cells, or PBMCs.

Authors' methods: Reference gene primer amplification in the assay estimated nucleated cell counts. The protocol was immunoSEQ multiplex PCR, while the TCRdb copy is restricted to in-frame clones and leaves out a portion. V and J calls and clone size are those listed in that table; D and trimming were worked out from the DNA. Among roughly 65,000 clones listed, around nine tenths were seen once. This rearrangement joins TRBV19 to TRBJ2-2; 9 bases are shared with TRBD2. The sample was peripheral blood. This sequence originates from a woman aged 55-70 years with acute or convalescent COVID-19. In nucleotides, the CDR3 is TGTGCCAGTAGCCCTAGGCGGCTAGCGGGGACCGGGGAGCTGTTTTTT. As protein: CASSPRRLAGTGELFF.